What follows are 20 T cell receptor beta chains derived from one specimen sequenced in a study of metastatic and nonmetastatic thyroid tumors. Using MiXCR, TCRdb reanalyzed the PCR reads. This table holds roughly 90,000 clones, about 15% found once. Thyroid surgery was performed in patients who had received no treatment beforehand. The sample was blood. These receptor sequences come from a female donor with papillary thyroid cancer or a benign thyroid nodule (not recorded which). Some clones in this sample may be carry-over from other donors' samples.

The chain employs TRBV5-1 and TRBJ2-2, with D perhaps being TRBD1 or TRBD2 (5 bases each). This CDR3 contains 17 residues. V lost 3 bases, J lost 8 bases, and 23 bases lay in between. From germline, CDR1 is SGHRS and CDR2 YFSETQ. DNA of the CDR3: TGCGCCAGCAGCTCGTCCCTACGGGGCAGACCGGGAGGGGAGCTGTTTTTT. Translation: CASSSSLRGRPGGELFF.

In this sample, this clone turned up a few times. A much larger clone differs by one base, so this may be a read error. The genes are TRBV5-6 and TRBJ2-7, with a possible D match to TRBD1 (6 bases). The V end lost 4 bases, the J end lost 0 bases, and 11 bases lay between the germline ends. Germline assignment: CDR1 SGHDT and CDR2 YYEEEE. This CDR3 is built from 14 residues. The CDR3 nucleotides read TGTGCCAGCAGCCGGACAGTTATCTCCTACGAGCAGTACTTC. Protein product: CASSRTVISYEQYF.

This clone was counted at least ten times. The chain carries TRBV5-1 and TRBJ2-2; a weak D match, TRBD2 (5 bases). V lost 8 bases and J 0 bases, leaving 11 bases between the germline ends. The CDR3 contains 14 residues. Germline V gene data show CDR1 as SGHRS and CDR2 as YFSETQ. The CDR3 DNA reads TGCGCCAGTAGAAAGGAGGCGAACACCGGGGAGCTGTTTTTT. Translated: CASRKEANTGELFF.

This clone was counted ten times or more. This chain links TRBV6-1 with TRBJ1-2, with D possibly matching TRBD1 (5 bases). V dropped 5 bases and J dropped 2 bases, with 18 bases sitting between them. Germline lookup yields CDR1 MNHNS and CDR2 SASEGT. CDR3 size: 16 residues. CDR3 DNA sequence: TGTGCCAGCAGTCACCGTTTTCTCCGGGACAACTATGGCTACACCTTC. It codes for CASSHRFLRDNYGYTF.

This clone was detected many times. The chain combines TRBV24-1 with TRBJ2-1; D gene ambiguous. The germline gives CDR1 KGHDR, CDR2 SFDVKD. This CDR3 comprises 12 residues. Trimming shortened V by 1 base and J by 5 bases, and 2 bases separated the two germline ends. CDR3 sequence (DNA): TGTGCCACCAGTGATTTAGACAATGAGCAGTTCTTC. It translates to CATSDLDNEQFF.

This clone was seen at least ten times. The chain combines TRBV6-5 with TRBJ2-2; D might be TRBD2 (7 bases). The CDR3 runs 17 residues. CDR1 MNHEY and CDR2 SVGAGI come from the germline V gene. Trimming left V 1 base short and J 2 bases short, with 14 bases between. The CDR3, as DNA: TGTGCCAGCAGTTACTTTGGGGGGGGCCTCAACACCGGGGAGCTGTTTTTT. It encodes CASSYFGGGLNTGELFF.

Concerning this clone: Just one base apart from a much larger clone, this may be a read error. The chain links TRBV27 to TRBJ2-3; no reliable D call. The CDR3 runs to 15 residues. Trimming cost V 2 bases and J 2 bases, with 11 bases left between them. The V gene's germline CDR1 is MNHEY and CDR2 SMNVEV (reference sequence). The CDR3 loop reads CASSLDRWATDTQYF. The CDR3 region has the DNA TGTGCCAGCAGTTTAGATCGGTGGGCCACAGATACGCAGTATTTT.

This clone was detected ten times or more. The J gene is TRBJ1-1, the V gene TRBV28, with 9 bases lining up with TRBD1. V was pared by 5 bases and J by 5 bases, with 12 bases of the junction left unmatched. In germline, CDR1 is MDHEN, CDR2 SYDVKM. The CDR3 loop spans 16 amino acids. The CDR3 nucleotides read TGTGCCAGCAGTGACAGGGGGGGTTTTAGGAGGACTGAAGCTTTCTTT. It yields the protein CASSDRGGFRRTEAFF.

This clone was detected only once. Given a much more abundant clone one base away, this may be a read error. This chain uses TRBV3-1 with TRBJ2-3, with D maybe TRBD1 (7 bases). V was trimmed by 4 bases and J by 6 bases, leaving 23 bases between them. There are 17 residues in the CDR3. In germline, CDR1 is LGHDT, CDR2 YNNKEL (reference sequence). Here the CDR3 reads CASSRPNQGGQVDTQYF. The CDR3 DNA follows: TGTGCCAGCAGCCGTCCGAATCAGGGGGGCCAGGTGGATACGCAGTATTTT.

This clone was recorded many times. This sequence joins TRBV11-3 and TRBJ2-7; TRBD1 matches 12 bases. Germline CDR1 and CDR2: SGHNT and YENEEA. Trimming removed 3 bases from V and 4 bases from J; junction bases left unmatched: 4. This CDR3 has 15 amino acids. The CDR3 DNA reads TGTGCCAGCAGCTTCGGGACAGGGGGCAGGTACGAGCAGTACTTC. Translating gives CASSFGTGGRYEQYF.

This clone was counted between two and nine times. The CDR3 sequence: CASRGEGSFYGYTF. In DNA, the CDR3 is TGTGCCAGCAGGGGAGAGGGGAGTTTCTATGGCTACACCTTC. The chain is built from TRBV2 and TRBJ1-2, with D possibly matching TRBD1 (5 bases). The ends were cut back, 6 bases at V and 4 bases at J, with 15 bases in the middle. The CDR3 runs 14 residues. From germline, CDR1 is SNHLY and CDR2 FYNNEI.

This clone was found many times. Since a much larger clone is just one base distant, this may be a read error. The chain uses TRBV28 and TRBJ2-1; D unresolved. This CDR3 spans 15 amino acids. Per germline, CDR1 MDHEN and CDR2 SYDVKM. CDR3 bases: TGTGCCAGCAGTGGACGGACCAGGTCCTACAATGAGCAGCTCTTC. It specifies CASSGRTRSYNEQLF.

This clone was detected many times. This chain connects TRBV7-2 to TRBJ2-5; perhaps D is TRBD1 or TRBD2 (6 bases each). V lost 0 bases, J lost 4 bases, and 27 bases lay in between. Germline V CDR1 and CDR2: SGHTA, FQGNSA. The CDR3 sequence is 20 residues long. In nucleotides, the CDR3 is TGTGCCAGCAGCTTAGCGCTCCCTTTGGGGGGCGCGATATGGCGAGAGACCCAGTACTTC. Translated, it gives CASSLALPLGGAIWRETQYF.

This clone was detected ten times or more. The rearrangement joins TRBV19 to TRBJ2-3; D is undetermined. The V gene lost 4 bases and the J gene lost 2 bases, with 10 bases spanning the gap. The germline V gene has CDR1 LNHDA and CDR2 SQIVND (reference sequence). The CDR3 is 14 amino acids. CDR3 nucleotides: TGTGCCAGTAGTACCCTCAGTACCACAGATACGCAGTATTTT. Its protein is CASSTLSTTDTQYF.

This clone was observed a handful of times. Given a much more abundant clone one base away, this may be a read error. The CDR3: CANSLGAAGNTIYF. The DNA for the CDR3 is TGTGCCAACAGCCTCGGGGCAGCTGGAAACACCATATATTTT. The rearrangement joins TRBV4-2 to TRBJ1-3, with a weak D call TRBD1 (5 bases). This CDR3 has 14 residues. Germline V gives CDR1 LGHNA, CDR2 YNFKEQ.

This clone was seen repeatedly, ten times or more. The CDR3 DNA follows: TGTGCCAGTAGTATAGACCTTTCTAGCGGGGGGCGCACAGATACGCAGTATTTT. It encodes CASSIDLSSGGRTDTQYF. J is TRBJ2-3 and V is TRBV19, with TRBD2 matching 11 bases. The CDR3 runs to 18 residues. CDR1 LNHDA and CDR2 SQIVND come from the germline V gene (reference sequence). With V trimmed by 0 bases and J by 1 base, 6 bases remained unmatched.

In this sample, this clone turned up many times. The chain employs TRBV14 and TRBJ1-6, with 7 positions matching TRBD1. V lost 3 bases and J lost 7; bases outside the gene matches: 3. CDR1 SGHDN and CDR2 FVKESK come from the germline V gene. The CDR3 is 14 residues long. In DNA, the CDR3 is TGTGCCAGCAGCCAGACAGGGAGGAATTCACCCCTCCACTTT. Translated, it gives CASSQTGRNSPLHF.

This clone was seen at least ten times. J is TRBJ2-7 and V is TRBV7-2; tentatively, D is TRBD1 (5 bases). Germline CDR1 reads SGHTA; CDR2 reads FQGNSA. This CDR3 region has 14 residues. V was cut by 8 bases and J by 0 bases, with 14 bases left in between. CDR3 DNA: TGTGCCAGCGGCCAGTCGACAGCCTCCTACGAGCAGTACTTC. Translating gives CASGQSTASYEQYF.

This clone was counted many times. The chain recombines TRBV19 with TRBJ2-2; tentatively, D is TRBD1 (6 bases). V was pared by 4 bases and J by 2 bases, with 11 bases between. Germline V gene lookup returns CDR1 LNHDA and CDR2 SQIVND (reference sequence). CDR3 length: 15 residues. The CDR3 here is CASSTGTINTGELFF. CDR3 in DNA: TGTGCCAGTAGTACCGGGACAATAAACACCGGGGAGCTGTTTTTT.

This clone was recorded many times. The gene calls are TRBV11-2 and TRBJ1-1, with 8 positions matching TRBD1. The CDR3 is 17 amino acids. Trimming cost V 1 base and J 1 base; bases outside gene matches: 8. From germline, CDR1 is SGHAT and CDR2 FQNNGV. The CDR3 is CASSLVRGPKKNTEAFF. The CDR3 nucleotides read TGTGCCAGCAGCTTAGTCAGGGGGCCGAAGAAGAACACTGAAGCTTTCTTT. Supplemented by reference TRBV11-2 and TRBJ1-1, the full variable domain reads EAGVAQSPRYKIIEKRQSVAFWCNPISGHATLYWYQQILGQGPKLLIQFQNNGVVDDSQLPKDRFSAERLKGVDSTLKIQPAKLEDSAVYLCASSLVRGPKKNTEAFFGQGTRLTVV.